The T cell receptor beta chain described here comes from a study of shared clonotypes between healthy human individuals. Deep-level running was used for the assay. TCRdb's copy holds only in-frame clones and misses some; the assay was immunoSEQ multiplex PCR. The sample lists some 2,100,000 clones, around 95% occurring once. The sequence derives from a man younger than 35 in good health. Sequencing was carried out using naive CD4+ T cells sorted from blood. As to subset: CD45RA+ positively selected.

CDR3 protein: CASSPTEASVGNTIYF. CDR3 nucleotides: TGTGCCAGCTCACCTACCGAGGCGTCGGTTGGAAACACCATATATTTT. This chain links TRBV18 with TRBJ1-3, with unresolved D. CDR1 is KGHSH, CDR2 LQKENI, per germline. There are 16 residues in the CDR3. Trimming stripped 3 bases from V and 3 bases from J, with 15 bases between.